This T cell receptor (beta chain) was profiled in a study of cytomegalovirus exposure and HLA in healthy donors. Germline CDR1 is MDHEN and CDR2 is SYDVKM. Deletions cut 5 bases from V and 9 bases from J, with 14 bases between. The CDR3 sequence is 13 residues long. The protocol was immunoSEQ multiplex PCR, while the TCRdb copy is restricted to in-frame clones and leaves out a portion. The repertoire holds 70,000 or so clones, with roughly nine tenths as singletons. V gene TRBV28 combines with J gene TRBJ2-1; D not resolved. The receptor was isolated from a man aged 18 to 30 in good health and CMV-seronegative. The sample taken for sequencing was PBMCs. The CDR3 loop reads CASSPPFRSEQFF. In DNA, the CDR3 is TGTGCCAGCAGTCCCCCCTTCAGAAGTGAGCAGTTCTTC. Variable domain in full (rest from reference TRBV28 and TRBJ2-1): DVKVTQSSRYLVKRTGEKVFLECVQDMDHENMFWYRQDPGLGLRLIYFSYDVKMKEKGDIPEGYSVSREKKERFSLILESASTNQTSMYLCASSPPFRSEQFFGPGTRLTVL.